This is a list of T cell receptor beta chains from one sample in a study of blood T cells in healthy people across ages. MiXCR, applied by TCRdb to the 5' RACE reads, yields one record per CDR3 protein. The data show over 1,200,000 distinct CDR3 sequences, roughly 59% seen once. The sequenced sample was blood. The source of these receptors is a man between 18 and 35 years old in good health. Both conserved end residues are part of each CDR3. Each record gives: J gene, V gene, CDR3 protein.

>TRBJ1-1|TRBV15
CAISREAALNTEAFF
>NA|TRBV5-5
CASSGGWELGNEQYF
>TRBJ2-3|TRBV28
CASKRGGQPPTQYF
>TRBJ2-1|TRBV29-1
CSVEIEEQFF
>TRBJ2-7|TRBV7-9
CASSSQTSGRAVYEQYF
>TRBJ2-5|TRBV29-1
CSVRQAHTYEQYF
>TRBJ1-6|TRBV5-1
CASSGKDGHPSPLHF
>TRBJ1-1|TRBV12-3/TRBV12-4
CASSTRPQMNTEAFF
>TRBJ1-4|TRBV3-1
CATSGAPKDEKLFF
>TRBJ1-4|TRBV3-1
CASSADRDRSEKLFF
>TRBJ1-5|TRBV28
CASSGQVNQPQHF
>NA|TRBV14
CASSRGADLEQYF
>TRBJ1-5|TRBV20-1
CSAREGTGRNQPQHF
>TRBJ2-7|TRBV11-2
CASTTPTDYEQYF
>TRBJ1-5|TRBV28
CASIRGSKGQPRHF
>TRBJ2-6|TRBV9
CANNTERTGANVLTF
>TRBJ1-2|TRBV20-1
CSARPNTGYGYTF
>TRBJ2-1|TRBV12-3/TRBV12-4
CASQIAGVYEQFF
>TRBJ1-1|TRBV7-2
CASIPGLPGGTEAFF
>TRBJ1-4|TRBV7-6
CASSLLGGGRGEKLFF
>TRBJ2-4|TRBV28
CASSLWKDRNIQYF
>TRBJ2-7|TRBV28
CASSFERGNYEQYF
>NA|TRBV7-9
CASSLGTSPGHEQYF
>TRBJ2-5|TRBV7-9
CAYAPNPGGETQYF
>TRBJ2-5|TRBV20-1
CSARARSWRETQYF
>TRBJ2-3|TRBV25-1
CASRDDTQYF
>TRBJ1-2|TRBV28
CASSLIGQGAMGYTF
>NA|TRBV6-2/TRBV6-3
CASNPDASFEQYF
>TRBJ1-4|TRBV6-1
CASRTGSVGEKLFF
>TRBJ2-7|TRBV4-1
CASSVPGSLENEQYF
>TRBJ1-6|TRBV12-3/TRBV12-4
CASSFEGAYNSPLHF
>TRBJ2-4|TRBV7-9
CASSLPFRDRGRADQYF
>TRBJ2-1|TRBV4-1
CASTDWAYNEQFF
>TRBJ2-3|TRBV29-1
CSVERGDYTDTQYF
>TRBJ1-5|TRBV6-2/TRBV6-3
CASSLTVLGNQPQHF
>TRBJ1-6|TRBV6-1
CASSKPRKSSYNSPLHF
>TRBJ2-5|TRBV29-1
CSVDPETQYF
>TRBJ2-1|TRBV5-5
CASSLEGQGDEQFF
>NA|TRBV7-2
CASSSPGQGKNIQYF
>TRBJ1-1|TRBV13
CASSAGPGQGKAFF
>TRBJ2-5|TRBV20-1
CSARSRPLQETQYF
>TRBJ2-5|TRBV7-9
CAQGVAIKGGETQYF
>TRBJ1-6|TRBV7-2
CASSLSLGDSPLHF
>TRBJ2-1|TRBV12-3/TRBV12-4
CASSLAIGRLFQYNEQFF
>TRBJ2-7|TRBV6-5
CASSPLRDPLDEQYF
>TRBJ1-5|TRBV12-3/TRBV12-4
CASSPQGTGANQPQHF
>TRBJ2-7|TRBV20-1
CSASLAFGSEQYF
>TRBJ2-3|TRBV29-1
CSVGPGQALNTDTQYF
>TRBJ2-2|TRBV27
CASSHYATANTGELFF
>TRBJ2-7|TRBV29-1
CSVGGGTGEQYF
>TRBJ2-2|TRBV5-1
CASSRVLDRGLRTGELFF
>TRBJ2-2|TRBV20-1
CSAIRATGELFF
>NA|TRBV6-5
CASSYSDPGAYEQYF
>TRBJ2-7|TRBV9
CASSVAPSEAYEQYF
>TRBJ1-4|TRBV11-2
CASSLPGGSFRKLFF